Below, one T cell receptor (beta chain) is given with its context. The V segment lost 5 bases and the J segment 6 bases; nucleotides outside the gene matches: 7. Germline CDR1 and CDR2: MDHEN and SYDVKM. The CDR3 sequence is 15 residues long. Profiling relied on immunoSEQ multiplex PCR, and the TCRdb table lists in-frame clones only, not all of them. The sample has 150,000 to 200,000 clones; about four fifths are singletons. This sample was taken from a study of blood T cell repertoires in COVID-19. Cohort 3 donors counted as recovered after two negative PCRs, clearance, or resolved symptoms. Sequenced input: PBMCs or T cells enriched from blood (not recorded which). This chain uses TRBV28 with TRBJ1-5; 10 bases map to TRBD1. This clonotype was obtained from a man aged 50 to 59 who had recovered from COVID-19. CDR3 amino acids: CASSPTGGISQPQHF. For the CDR3, the DNA is TGTGCCAGCAGTCCGACAGGGGGCATCAGTCAGCCCCAGCATTTT. Full variable domain (missing parts from reference TRBV28 and TRBJ1-5): DVKVTQSSRYLVKRTGEKVFLECVQDMDHENMFWYRQDPGLGLRLIYFSYDVKMKEKGDIPEGYSVSREKKERFSLILESASTNQTSMYLCASSPTGGISQPQHFGDGTRLSIL.